The source of this T cell receptor beta chain is a study of graft-versus-host responses after intestinal transplantation. The CDR3 consists of 12 residues. V lost 2 bases to trimming and J lost 6 bases, with 8 bases between them. Germline loops: CDR1 SGHVS, CDR2 FQNEAQ. Note on this clone: The antigen is not known.

Profiling relied on immunoSEQ multiplex PCR, and the TCRdb table lists in-frame clones only, not all of them. Seen here are 65,000 to 90,000 clones, roughly 90% observed once, and the top ten hold 7.6%. This chain joins TRBV7-8 and TRBJ2-7, with D hard to call. The source of this sequence is a human donor who was the organ donor for an intestinal transplant. The sample here was unstimulated CD8+ T cells sorted from spleen or lymph node cells, taken before transplant. CDR3 in DNA: TGTGCCAGCAGCTTACTATCGGGCGAGCAGTACTTC. Its translation is CASSLLSGEQYF.